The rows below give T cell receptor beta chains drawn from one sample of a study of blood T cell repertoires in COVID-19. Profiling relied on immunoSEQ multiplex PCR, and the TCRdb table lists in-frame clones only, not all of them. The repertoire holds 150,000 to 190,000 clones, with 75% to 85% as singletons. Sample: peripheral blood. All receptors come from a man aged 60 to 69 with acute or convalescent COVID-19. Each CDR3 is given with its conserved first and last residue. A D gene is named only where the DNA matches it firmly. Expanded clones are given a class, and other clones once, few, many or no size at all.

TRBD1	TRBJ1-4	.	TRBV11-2	CASRPRQGGNEKLFF	TGTGCCAGCAGGCCAAGACAGGGGGGTAATGAAAAACTGTTTTTT
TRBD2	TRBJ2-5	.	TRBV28	CASYPGSGGTQYF	TGTGCCAGCTACCCAGGATCGGGAGGGACCCAGTACTTC
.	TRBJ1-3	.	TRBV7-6	CASSPLTFGNTIYF	TGTGCCAGCAGCCCGCTGACTTTTGGAAACACCATATATTTT
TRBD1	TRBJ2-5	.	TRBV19	CASSVLTGNQETQYF	TGTGCCAGTAGCGTTTTGACAGGGAACCAAGAGACCCAGTACTTC
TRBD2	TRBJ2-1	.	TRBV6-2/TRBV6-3	CASSYSGGLAGSYNEQFF	TGTGCCAGCAGTTACTCAGGGGGACTAGCGGGTTCCTACAATGAGCAGTTCTTC
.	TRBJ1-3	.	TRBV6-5	CASSTGSGNTIYF	TGTGCCAGCAGCACAGGGTCGGGAAACACCATATATTTT
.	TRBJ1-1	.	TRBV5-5	CASSLVANTEAFF	TGTGCCAGCAGCTTGGTAGCGAACACTGAAGCTTTCTTT
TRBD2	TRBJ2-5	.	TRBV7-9	CASSLREGGETQYF	TGTGCCAGCAGCTTACGGGAGGGTGGAGAGACCCAGTACTTC
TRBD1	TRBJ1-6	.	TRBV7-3	CASRPTGGGSPLHF	TGTGCCAGCAGACCAACAGGGGGGGGTTCACCCCTCCACTTT
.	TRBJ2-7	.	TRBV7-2	CASSLAAQYSYEQYF	TGTGCCAGCAGCTTAGCTGCACAGTACTCCTACGAGCAGTACTTC
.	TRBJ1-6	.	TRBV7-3	CAEGSRASPLHF	TGTGCCGAAGGGTCGCGGGCTTCACCCCTCCACTTT
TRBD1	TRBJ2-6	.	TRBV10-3	CATTGQALTGANVLTF	TGTGCCACTACGGGACAGGCCCTAACTGGGGCCAACGTCCTGACTTTC
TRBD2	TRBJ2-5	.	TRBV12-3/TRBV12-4	CASRAGTSASYF	TGTGCCAGCAGGGCCGGGACTAGCGCCTCGTACTTC
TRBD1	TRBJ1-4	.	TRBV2	CASSEEPQGGVEKLFF	TGTGCCAGCAGTGAGGAACCGCAGGGGGGTGTTGAAAAACTGTTTTTT
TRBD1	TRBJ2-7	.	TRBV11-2	CASSNRGLGEQYF	TGTGCCAGCAGCAACAGGGGGCTTGGAGAGCAGTACTTC
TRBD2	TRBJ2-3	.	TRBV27	CASSFGGSDTQYF	TGTGCCAGCAGTTTCGGGGGGTCAGATACGCAGTATTTT
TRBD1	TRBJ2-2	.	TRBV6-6	CASSTRQGGTGELFF	TGTGCCAGCAGTACCCGACAGGGCGGCACCGGGGAGCTGTTTTTT
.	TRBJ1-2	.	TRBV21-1	CASSKWRTGDNYGYTF	TGTGCCAGCAGCAAATGGAGGACAGGCGATAACTATGGCTACACCTTC
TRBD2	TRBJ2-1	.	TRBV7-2	CASSSGVAGKQFF	TGTGCCAGCAGCTCTGGGGTAGCGGGGAAGCAGTTCTTC
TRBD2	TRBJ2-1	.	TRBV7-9	CASSPLSHGGAGEQFF	TGTGCCAGCAGCCCCCTGAGCCACGGGGGGGCGGGTGAGCAGTTCTTC
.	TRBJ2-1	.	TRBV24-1	CATSDYLGGANNEQFF	TGTGCCACCAGTGATTATCTTGGCGGGGCTAACAATGAGCAGTTCTTC
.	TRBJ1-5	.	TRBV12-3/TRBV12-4	CASSLTVNQPQHF	TGTGCCAGCAGTTTGACAGTCAATCAGCCCCAGCATTTT
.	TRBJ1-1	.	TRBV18	CASSPGSSLVRGEAFF	TGTGCCAGCTCACCAGGTAGTAGTTTGGTGAGGGGGGAAGCTTTCTTT
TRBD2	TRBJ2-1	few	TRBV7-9	CASSLGEPRGDEQFF	TGTGCCAGCAGCTTAGGCGAGCCCCGGGGGGATGAGCAGTTCTTC
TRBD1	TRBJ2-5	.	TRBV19	CASRRTTGTGQETQYF	TGTGCCAGTAGACGAACCACAGGGACAGGACAAGAGACCCAGTACTTC
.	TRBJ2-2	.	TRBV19	CASSIGKLFTGELFF	TGTGCCAGTAGTATAGGTAAACTCTTCACCGGGGAGCTGTTTTTT
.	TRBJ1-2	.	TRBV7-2	CASSLGVEEGYTF	TGTGCCAGCAGCTTAGGGGTAGAGGAGGGCTACACCTTC
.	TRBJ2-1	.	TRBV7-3	CASSSPPAGGEQFF	TGTGCCAGCAGCTCCCCTCCGGCAGGGGGGGAGCAGTTCTTC
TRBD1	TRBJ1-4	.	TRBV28	CASSTGQEREKLFF	TGTGCCAGCAGTACGGGACAGGAAAGGGAAAAACTGTTTTTT
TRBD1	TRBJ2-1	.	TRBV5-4	CASSSAIQGNNEQFF	TGTGCCAGCAGCTCGGCAATACAGGGGAACAATGAGCAGTTCTTC
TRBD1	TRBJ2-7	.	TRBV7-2	CASSYTRGQGYEQYF	TGTGCCAGCAGCTACACTAGGGGACAGGGATACGAGCAGTACTTC
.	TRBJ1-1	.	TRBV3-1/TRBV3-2	CASSASALPPRTEAFF	TGTGCCAGCAGCGCATCGGCCCTTCCCCCCAGGACTGAAGCTTTCTTT
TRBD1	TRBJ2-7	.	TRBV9	CASSTGQGGSYEQYF	TGTGCCAGCAGCACCGGACAGGGGGGATCCTACGAGCAGTACTTC
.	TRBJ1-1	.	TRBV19	CASPGDEGSGEAFF	TGTGCCAGCCCTGGGGATGAGGGATCGGGTGAAGCTTTCTTT
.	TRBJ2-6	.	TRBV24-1	CATRASGANVLTF	TGTGCCACCAGGGCCTCCGGGGCCAACGTCCTGACTTTC
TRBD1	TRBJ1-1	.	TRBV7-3	CASSLKGDRTTEAFF	TGTGCCAGCAGCTTAAAAGGGGACAGAACCACTGAAGCTTTCTTT
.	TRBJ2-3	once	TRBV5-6	CASSFRGTGGRDTQYF	TGTGCCAGCAGCTTTAGAGGTACTGGAGGGAGGGATACGCAGTATTTT
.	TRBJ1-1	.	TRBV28	CASSSVYYEAFF	TGTGCCAGCAGTTCCGTTTACTATGAAGCTTTCTTT
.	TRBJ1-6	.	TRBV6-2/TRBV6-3	CASSAGTTNSPLHF	TGTGCCAGCAGTGCCGGGACAACGAATTCACCCCTCCACTTT
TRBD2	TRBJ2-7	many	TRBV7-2	CASSFTSGGTYEQYF	TGTGCCAGCAGCTTTACTAGCGGGGGGACCTACGAGCAGTACTTC
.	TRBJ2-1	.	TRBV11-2	CASSLVVAGAYNEQFF	TGTGCCAGCAGCTTAGTGGTGGCGGGGGCGTACAATGAGCAGTTCTTC